A single sample gave rise to the 5 T cell receptor beta chains below, sequenced in a study of T cell changes during pregnancy in multiple sclerosis. Assay: immunoSEQ multiplex PCR; the TCRdb copy retains only in-frame clones and omits some. The sample contains roughly 13,000 clones, more than 85% of which appear only once. The source material was peripheral blood, sampled in the second trimester of pregnancy. The receptors derive from a female donor in good health, enrolled as a control in a pregnancy study.

The chain is built from TRBV19 and TRBJ2-3; TRBD1 aligns across 8 bases. The germline CDR1 and CDR2 sequences are LNHDA and SQIVND (reference sequence). The CDR3 extends over 16 amino acids. V was pared by 4 bases and J by 3 bases, with 9 bases of the junction left unmatched. CDR3 sequence reads: CASSTYQGANTDTQYF. The CDR3 bases are TGTGCCAGTAGTACTTACCAGGGGGCAAATACAGATACGCAGTATTTT. The variable domain in full, with the rest retrieved from reference TRBV19 and TRBJ2-3, is DGGITQSPKYLFRKEGQNVTLSCEQNLNHDAMYWYRQDPGQGLRLIYYSQIVNDFQKGDIAEGYSVSREKKESFPLTVTSAQKNPTAFYLCASSTYQGANTDTQYFGPGTRLTVL.

The chain links TRBV27 to TRBJ1-6; D unclear. There are 14 residues in the CDR3. V was clipped by 4 bases and J by 9 bases, with 13 bases between them. The germline V gene has CDR1 MNHEY and CDR2 SMNVEV (reference sequence). The CDR3 DNA reads as TGTGCCAGCAGTTCCTCGCAGTTTGGTTCACCCCTCCACTTT. This encodes CASSSSQFGSPLHF.

Notes on this clone: Germline is not matched at one junction end, which may reflect a read error. The chain employs TRBV2 and TRBJ2-3, with D maybe TRBD1 (6 bases). The germline gives CDR1 SNHLY, CDR2 FYNNEI. The CDR3 sequence is 12 residues long. CDR3 amino acids: CASRAVRDTENF. CDR3 coding DNA: TGTGCCAGCAGAGCAGTCCGGGACACGGAAAATTTT.

This clone was recorded once. The gene calls are TRBV10-3 and TRBJ1-1, with 11 bases identical to TRBD1. Trimming at V came to 3 bases and at J to 5 bases, leaving 11 bases not matched to a gene. From germline, CDR1 is ENHRY and CDR2 SYGVKD. The CDR3 sequence is 17 residues long. In nucleotides, the CDR3 is TGTGCCATCAGTGAACCCAGGACAGGGGGCAGGAATACTGAAGCTTTCTTT. Its protein is CAISEPRTGGRNTEAFF.

The chain recombines TRBV27 with TRBJ2-7; 12 positions agree with TRBD2. The CDR3 contains 16 residues. Germline lookup yields CDR1 MNHEY and CDR2 SMNVEV (reference sequence). The V gene end was trimmed by 4 bases and the J gene end by 3 bases; junction bases not matched to a gene: 7. CDR3 bases: TGTGCCAGCAGTTCCCCAACTAGCGGGAGGATCTACGAGCAGTACTTC. Encoded protein: CASSSPTSGRIYEQYF.